Below, one TCR beta chain is given with its context. Its antigen is undetermined. 60 Vbeta and 13 Jbeta primers were used in PCR. Profiled with immunoSEQ multiplex PCR; TCRdb holds only in-frame clones, not every one. In the table there are 150,000 to 200,000 clones, roughly four fifths of which are singletons. The source of the sample is a study of cytomegalovirus exposure and HLA in healthy donors. Findings and limits, study-wide: TCR beta chains numbering about 160 were designated cytomegalovirus-associated.

Source material: PBMCs. This TCR came from a man aged 30 to 39 in good health and CMV-seronegative.

Here the CDR3 DNA reads TGTGCCAGCAGCTTAGACCGGGAGTTTAGTTATACGCAGTATTTT. Translation: CASSLDREFSYTQYF. The chain is built from TRBV7-9 and TRBJ2-3, with D possibly being TRBD2 (6 bases). The V gene's germline CDR1 is SEHNR and CDR2 FQNEAQ (reference sequence). The CDR3 is 15 residues long. Trimming took 1 base from V and 7 from J, leaving 15 bases between them.